This passage covers 29 T cell receptor beta chains from one sample sequenced in a study of regulatory T cells in long-lasting Graves disease (dated by TCRdb to the early 2020s). Receptors were amplified or captured by multiplex PCR. For sequencing, an Illumina HiSeq 4000 was employed. CDR3 regions were amplified by Arm-PCR with iRepertoire HTBI primers to construct TCR beta libraries. The raw public reads went through TCRdb reprocessing: fastp at Q25, MiXCR clone calling, in-frame beta chains kept. Rows merge per CDR3 protein into single entries with the most common DNA and genes. Across this sample there are about 500,000 distinct CDR3 sequences, with 15% to 20% seen only once. The top ten hold 12% of the sample. The time point label, read with the paper, signifies: newly diagnosed GD, antithyroid drugs for less than 3 months. For both TCR sequencing and RNA sequencing, RNA was extracted from PBMCs using TRIzol.

These data also featured in a second study, about T cells in Graves' hyperthyroidism and ophthalmopathy.

The sample consisted of peripheral blood mononuclear cells (PBMCs), taken at new diagnosis, from a patient treated with antithyroid drugs. Receptor source: a man between 40 and 49 years old with Graves disease. Donor details come from another sample of the same person, matched by shared clones.

There are many counts of this clonotype. The chain employs TRBV12-3 or TRBV12-4 and TRBJ2-7; D ambiguous. Deletions cut 3 bases from V and 0 bases from J, with 6 bases between. CDR3 size: 13 residues. The CDR3: CASSFEVSYEQYF. CDR3 DNA: TGTGCCAGCAGTTTCGAAGTCTCCTACGAGCAGTACTTC.

This clonotype appeared many times. The rearrangement joins TRBV5-1 to TRBJ2-7; D is perhaps TRBD1 (6 bases). The CDR3 covers 15 residues. The germline V gene encodes CDR1 SGHRS and CDR2 YFSETQ. V was clipped by 2 bases and J by 3 bases, with 15 bases between them. The DNA of the CDR3 is TGCGCCAGCAGCTTACTTCCAGGGGTCGGCTACGAGCAGTACTTC. Translation gives CASSLLPGVGYEQYF.

At least ten counts were recorded for this clonotype. V and J are TRBV28 and TRBJ2-7; a weak D match, TRBD1 (5 bases). The germline V gene encodes CDR1 MDHEN and CDR2 SYDVKM. The V end was cut by 8 bases, the J end by 3 bases, with 14 bases between. The CDR3 length is 13 residues. The CDR3 reads CASLPADSYEQYF. In nucleotides, the CDR3 is TGTGCCAGCCTGCCCGCCGACAGCTACGAGCAGTACTTC. Filled out from reference TRBV28 and TRBJ2-7, the complete variable domain reads DVKVTQSSRYLVKRTGEKVFLECVQDMDHENMFWYRQDPGLGLRLIYFSYDVKMKEKGDIPEGYSVSREKKERFSLILESASTNQTSMYLCASLPADSYEQYFGPGTRLTVT.

This clonotype has more than one count but fewer than ten. This sequence may be a read error, since a much larger clone differs from it by one base. The V and J genes are TRBV7-2 and TRBJ2-1; 11 nucleotides line up with TRBD2. The CDR3 is made up of 15 amino acids. Germline V CDR1 and CDR2: SGHTA, FQGNSA. CDR3 in DNA: TGTGCCAGCGGCTTTAGCGGGAGGGCCTACAATGAGCAGTTCTTC. This translates into CASGFSGRAYNEQFF.

The chain has TRBV9 and TRBJ2-3, with D possibly TRBD2 on 6 matching bases. The CDR3 loop spans 16 amino acids. Germline assignment: CDR1 SGDLS and CDR2 YYNGEE. V lost 1 base and J 2 bases, leaving 14 bases between the germline ends. The CDR3 loop is CASSVSSSASTDTQYF. CDR3 bases: TGTGCCAGCAGCGTAAGCTCTAGCGCGTCCACAGATACGCAGTATTTT.

A word on this clonotype: A much more abundant neighbour one base away suggests this may be a read error. The chain recombines TRBV28 with TRBJ2-5; D perhaps matches TRBD2 (8 bases). The germline V and J ends were trimmed by 5 bases and 7 bases, with 35 bases remaining between them. This CDR3 contains 20 residues. Germline V gives CDR1 MDHEN, CDR2 SYDVKM. CDR3 protein: CASSATRGQIACSGKRTQYF. The CDR3 bases are TGTGCCAGCAGTGCGACCCGGGGACAGATAGCCTGTAGCGGGAAAAGGACCCAGTACTTC.

The chain combines TRBV28 with TRBJ1-4; tentatively, D is TRBD1 (5 bases). Looked up from germline, CDR1 is MDHEN and CDR2 is SYDVKM. CDR3 length: 12 residues. The V and J ends lost 5 bases and 7 bases respectively, with 8 bases between them. CDR3 DNA sequence: TGTGCCAGCAGTCCGGGGGGTGAAAAACTGTTTTTT. Its translation: CASSPGGEKLFF.

This clonotype was recorded at least ten times. The chain recombines TRBV28 with TRBJ1-2; no firm D call. This CDR3 has 13 amino acids. Germline V gives CDR1 MDHEN, CDR2 SYDVKM. The V end lost 3 bases, the J end lost 7 bases, and 12 bases lay between the germline ends. Written as DNA, the CDR3 is TGTGCCAGCAGTTTCCAGCGGGCGGGTGGCTACACCTTC. The encoded protein is CASSFQRAGGYTF.

The chain combines TRBV19 with TRBJ1-5, with TRBD1 matching over 9 bases. The CDR3 covers 18 residues. V dropped 5 bases and J dropped 4; count of bases not matched to a gene: 15. Germline V lookup: CDR1 LNHDA, CDR2 SQIVND (reference sequence). The CDR3 sequence is CASSSPPSNRGPNQPQHF. CDR3 sequence (DNA): TGTGCCAGTAGTTCGCCACCTTCAAACAGGGGGCCAAATCAGCCCCAGCATTTT.

The genes are TRBV20-1 and TRBJ1-5; 8 bases line up with TRBD1. V dropped 5 bases and J dropped 6; count of bases not matched to a gene: 9. The germline V gene encodes CDR1 DFQATT and CDR2 SNEGSKA (reference sequence). The CDR3 is made up of 14 amino acids. The CDR3 nucleotides read TGCAGTGCTGCACAGGGGGTGGGGGGTCAGCCCCAGCATTTT. Protein product: CSAAQGVGGQPQHF.

This clonotype was picked up a small number of times. The CDR3 nucleotides read TGTGCCAGTAGCCTGGACAGGGGGCGATCTCCCACACCCCAAATAAGCTCCTACGAGCAGTACTTC. It encodes CASSLDRGRSPTPQISSYEQYF. The rearrangement joins TRBV19 to TRBJ2-7; 11 positions match TRBD1. With 6 bases clipped from V and 0 bases from J, the junction kept 25 bases outside the gene matches. Looked up from germline, CDR1 is LNHDA and CDR2 is SQIVND (reference sequence). This CDR3 region has 22 residues.

V usage is TRBV5-5 and J usage is TRBJ1-2; possible D gene TRBD1, 6 bases. The length of the CDR3 is 15 residues. Deletions cut 3 bases from V and 3 bases from J, with 15 bases between. Germline-derived CDR1 and CDR2 are SGHKS and YYEKEE (reference sequence). The CDR3 sequence is CASSYPDRSHYGYTF. The CDR3 bases are TGTGCCAGCAGCTACCCAGACAGGTCCCACTATGGCTACACCTTC.

This clonotype has a count of ten or more. The rearrangement joins TRBV3-1 to TRBJ2-3; 11 bases fit TRBD2. CDR1 LGHDT and CDR2 YNNKEL come from the germline V gene (reference sequence). The CDR3 extends over 15 amino acids. After removal of 3 bases from V and 4 bases from J, the junction contained 3 bases not matched to a gene. In nucleotides, the CDR3 is TGTGCCAGCAGCCAGGAACTAGCGGGAGCAGATACGCAGTATTTT. This codes for CASSQELAGADTQYF.

This clonotype showed up many times. The genes are TRBV30 and TRBJ2-7, with 8 bases that match TRBD1. The CDR3 is made up of 14 amino acids. J lost 4 bases, V lost 1 base, and 6 bases had no gene match. Germline CDR1 reads GTSNPN; CDR2 reads SVGIG (reference sequence). The chain's CDR3 is CAWSGQGSGYEQYF. The CDR3 coding sequence is TGTGCCTGGAGTGGACAGGGGAGTGGGTACGAGCAGTACTTC.

There are many counts of this clonotype. The rearrangement uses TRBV5-8 and TRBJ1-5, with D perhaps TRBD1 (5 bases). Germline loops: CDR1 SGHTS, CDR2 YDEGEE. V was shortened by 1 base and J by 6 bases, with 14 bases between the two germline ends. CDR3 length equals 15 residues. In DNA, the CDR3 is TGTGCCAGCAGCTTGACATCAGGGCTGGGTCAGCCCCAGCATTTT. Translating it yields CASSLTSGLGQPQHF.

The rearrangement joins TRBV28 to TRBJ1-1; the match to TRBD1 covers 9 bases. V was pared by 5 bases and J by 5 bases, with 9 bases of the junction left unmatched. Germline values: CDR1 MDHEN, CDR2 SYDVKM. This CDR3 is built from 15 residues. In DNA, the CDR3 is TGTGCCAGCAGTCCTAGGGACAGGGTAAGGACTGAAGCTTTCTTT. Translated: CASSPRDRVRTEAFF.

This clonotype was detected ten times or more. This chain uses TRBV3-1 with TRBJ1-6, with D unclear. The CDR3 has 15 residues. V dropped 8 bases and J dropped 7 bases, with 18 bases sitting between them. Germline V gene lookup returns CDR1 LGHDT and CDR2 YNNKEL (reference sequence). In nucleotides, the CDR3 is TGTGCCAGCGCCTTAAGCAGGACCGACAATTCACCCCTCCACTTT. Translating gives CASALSRTDNSPLHF.

Ten or more counts support this clonotype. The chain combines TRBV7-3 with TRBJ2-3; TRBD2 matches 12 bases. J gave up 2 bases and V 5 bases, and 5 bases lay outside the gene matches. The germline V gene encodes CDR1 SGHTA and CDR2 FQGTGA. The CDR3 totals 16 residues. The CDR3 coding sequence is TGTGCCAGCAGCACTCTAGCGGGAGGGCCCACAGATACGCAGTATTTT. As protein: CASSTLAGGPTDTQYF.

This clonotype was found many times. The rearrangement joins TRBV30 to TRBJ1-1; D remains ambiguous. Germline V gene data show CDR1 as GTSNPN and CDR2 as SVGIG (reference sequence). The CDR3 extends over 15 amino acids. The V gene lost 0 bases and the J gene lost 1 base, with 12 bases spanning the gap. The CDR3 spells CAWSVPTRPNTEAFF. CDR3 sequence (DNA): TGTGCCTGGAGTGTACCCACACGGCCGAACACTGAAGCTTTCTTT. The full variable domain, rest sourced from reference TRBV30 and TRBJ1-1, is SQTIHQWPATLVQPVGSPLSLECTVEGTSNPNLYWYRQAAGRGLQLLFYSVGIGQISSEVPQNLSASRPQDRQFILSSKKLLLSDSGFYLCAWSVPTRPNTEAFFGQGTRLTVV.

The J gene is TRBJ1-1, the V gene TRBV30, with D perhaps matching TRBD1 (6 bases). This CDR3 contains 14 residues. V was trimmed by 1 base and J by 0 bases, leaving 9 bases between them. Germline CDR1 is GTSNPN and CDR2 is SVGIG (reference sequence). The CDR3 sequence is CAWSEDRVNTEAFF. In DNA, the CDR3 is TGTGCCTGGAGTGAGGACAGAGTGAACACTGAAGCTTTCTTT.

The chain has TRBV29-1 and TRBJ2-2; no firm D call. This CDR3 is 14 amino acids long. Germline CDR1 SQVTM, CDR2 ANQGSEA. V was pared by 3 bases and J by 2 bases, with 10 bases between. DNA for the CDR3: TGCAGCGTTGATGGGCTAGTAAACACCGGGGAGCTGTTTTTT. Its protein product is CSVDGLVNTGELFF.

This clonotype was found many times. The chain joins TRBV28 to TRBJ2-1, with 8 bases matching TRBD1. This CDR3 has 13 amino acids. The germline V gene encodes CDR1 MDHEN and CDR2 SYDVKM. The V segment lost 6 bases and the J segment 5 bases; nucleotides outside the gene matches: 3. The CDR3 nucleotides read TGTGCCAGCAGAGGGACAGGAGACAATGAGCAGTTCTTC. Its protein product is CASRGTGDNEQFF.

This clonotype was picked up a small number of times. The rearrangement joins TRBV29-1 to TRBJ1-1, with D perhaps TRBD1 (6 bases). This CDR3 is built from 13 residues. Trimming removed 8 bases at V and 4 bases at J, with 17 bases between. In germline, CDR1 is SQVTM, CDR2 ANQGSEA. CDR3 in DNA: TGCAGCACTAACAGGGTAGAGGGCACTGAAGCTTTCTTT. It yields the protein CSTNRVEGTEAFF.

This chain connects TRBV9 to TRBJ2-5; weak D call: TRBD1 (6 bases). V lost 3 bases and J lost 3, with 15 bases in between. Germline V gives CDR1 SGDLS, CDR2 YYNGEE. The CDR3 runs 15 residues. For the CDR3, the DNA is TGTGCCAGCAGCGCCCCAGGGGCTCTAGAAGAGACCCAGTACTTC. This translates into CASSAPGALEETQYF.

This clonotype was observed many times. The rearrangement joins TRBV6-5 to TRBJ2-2; D gene uncertain. The CDR3 has 14 amino acids. Trimming cost V 2 bases and J 5 bases, with 9 bases left between them. Germline CDR1 and CDR2: MNHEY and SVGAGI. The CDR3 sequence: CASSYGPQTGELFF. CDR3 nucleotides: TGTGCCAGCAGTTACGGGCCTCAGACCGGGGAGCTGTTTTTT.

This clonotype was found many times. The chain combines TRBV29-1 with TRBJ2-5; 12 nucleotides align to TRBD2. This CDR3 has 13 residues. The V and J ends lost 4 bases and 4 bases, in that order; junction bases with no gene match: 1. The germline V gene encodes CDR1 SQVTM and CDR2 ANQGSEA. The CDR3 DNA reads TGCAGCGTTGCGGGACTAGCGGGAGAGACCCAGTACTTC. It translates to CSVAGLAGETQYF.

Concerning this clonotype: The junction departs from the called germline gene at one end, perhaps through a read error. This chain connects TRBV2 to TRBJ2-2, with 7 bases aligning to TRBD1. Germline-derived CDR1 and CDR2 are SNHLY and FYNNEI. The CDR3 has 15 amino acids. The CDR3 DNA follows: TGTGCCAGCAGACTAAGGACAGGTAACACCGGGGAGCTGCTTTTT. Translation gives CASRLRTGNTGELLF.

This clonotype has ten or more counts. This rearrangement joins TRBV27 to TRBJ2-1; 10 bases are shared with TRBD2. V trimming: 5 bases; J trimming: 9 bases; junction bases outside the gene matches: 4. CDR3 length equals 13 residues. In germline, CDR1 is MNHEY, CDR2 SMNVEV (reference sequence). In nucleotides, the CDR3 is TGTGCCAGCAGTCCAGGACTAGCGGCTGAGCAGTTCTTC. Translating gives CASSPGLAAEQFF.

This clonotype was recorded a few times. The chain couples TRBV4-1 to TRBJ1-4, with D maybe TRBD1 (5 bases). The V end was cut by 1 base, the J end by 4 bases, with 10 bases between. Germline CDR1 reads MGHRA; CDR2 reads YSYEKL. This CDR3 region has 15 residues. CDR3 residues: CASSQVSGGNEKLFF. Here the CDR3 DNA reads TGCGCCAGCAGCCAAGTATCTGGGGGTAATGAAAAACTGTTTTTT.